These T cell receptor beta chains were read from a single sample in a study of spatial heterogeneity in lung cancer. TCRdb re-called the 5' RACE reads with MiXCR, one entry per CDR3 protein. The data hold under 100,000 distinct CDR3 sequences, with 7.5% to 10% observed a single time. The starting material was PBMCs, obtained at surgery. These receptors originate from a male donor with early-stage non-small cell lung cancer. Each CDR3 is given without its conserved first and last residue.

V gene: TRBV4-3
CDR3 protein: ASSQDVAGRYEQY

V gene: TRBV7-2
CDR3 protein: ASSLGDRLNEKLF

V gene: TRBV7-3
CDR3 protein: ASSLPRGTTSGANVLT

V gene: TRBV4-2
CDR3 protein: ASSQVGAADTQY

V gene: TRBV11-2
CDR3 protein: ASSLARPGELF

V gene: TRBV7-9
CDR3 protein: ASSLARGTGSYEQY

V gene: TRBV6-5
CDR3 protein: ASSRMGNGYT

V gene: TRBV28
CDR3 protein: ATGNTEAF

V gene: TRBV3-1
CDR3 protein: ASSQGLLTGELF

V gene: TRBV28
CDR3 protein: ASSPVKSYSGNTIY

V gene: TRBV12-3/TRBV12-4
CDR3 protein: ASSLKGIEQY

V gene: TRBV7-7
CDR3 protein: ASSLASAGGIETQY

V gene: TRBV5-1
CDR3 protein: ASSLDSPLNTEAF

V gene: TRBV2
CDR3 protein: ASSELSGRSDTQY

V gene: TRBV2
CDR3 protein: ASSEAHGVGEETQY

V gene: TRBV15
CDR3 protein: ATSRAGGASTEAF

V gene: TRBV27
CDR3 protein: ASRGLAGTGELF

V gene: TRBV7-9
CDR3 protein: ASSFTPGERERYEQY

V gene: TRBV5-4
CDR3 protein: ASSLGTTRSTDTQY

V gene: TRBV10-3
CDR3 protein: AISEWKSGRAYEQY

V gene: TRBV7-9
CDR3 protein: ASSPSPRSSYNEQF

V gene: TRBV5-6
CDR3 protein: ASSAGRADPNSPLH

V gene: TRBV20-1
CDR3 protein: SAREVDTDTQY

V gene: TRBV3-1
CDR3 protein: ASSHLAGGPTGELF

V gene: TRBV29-1
CDR3 protein: SADLAGVSEQY

V gene: TRBV30
CDR3 protein: AWSTGTLYTGELF

V gene: TRBV5-5
CDR3 protein: ASRPYRGWLYGYT

V gene: TRBV7-2
CDR3 protein: ASRLLLAEETQY

V gene: TRBV11-2
CDR3 protein: ASSLKSEQY

V gene: TRBV5-1
CDR3 protein: ASSLATGTGAAPEQY

V gene: TRBV4-1
CDR3 protein: ASSQVGGHPNTGELF

V gene: TRBV2
CDR3 protein: ASSEGYYNEQF

V gene: TRBV29-1
CDR3 protein: SVEESKDSSGYT

V gene: TRBV4-3
CDR3 protein: ASSGGQPNSPLH

V gene: TRBV28
CDR3 protein: ASSPRDSYNEQF